A selection of T cell receptor beta chains follows, all from one sample in a study of Ad26.COV2.S vaccination and SARS-CoV-2 variants. Generated by immunoSEQ multiplex PCR, the TCRdb table keeps only in-frame clones and is missing some. The table records around 450,000 clones, less than 95% of them present only once. The sequenced sample was peripheral blood, obtained in a trial of Ad26.COV2.S vaccine versus placebo. These receptors originate from a person aged 18-65 years who received the Ad26.COV2.S COVID-19 vaccine or a placebo. Both conserved end residues are trimmed from each CDR3. The order of the fields is V gene, CDR3 protein.

v_gene: TRBV6-1
CDR3aa: ASSGQEEETQY

v_gene: TRBV6-5
CDR3aa: ASSPTGGRETQY

v_gene: TRBV7-8
CDR3aa: ASSPPGQETQY

v_gene: TRBV5-1
CDR3aa: ASSLGQGIYGYT

v_gene: TRBV7-9
CDR3aa: ASTHGGPGVYEQY

v_gene: TRBV10-3
CDR3aa: AISDPSGGYNEQF

v_gene: TRBV5-8
CDR3aa: ASSTGALSGNTIY

v_gene: TRBV28
CDR3aa: ASSRPQGRETQY

v_gene: TRBV9
CDR3aa: ASSVGPALNYEQY

v_gene: TRBV7-9
CDR3aa: ASSRDISGANVLT

v_gene: TRBV9
CDR3aa: ASSVGQGIENTIY

v_gene: TRBV7-9
CDR3aa: ASSSPGTMRLNEQF

v_gene: TRBV5-4
CDR3aa: ASSLPGQISYEQY

v_gene: TRBV7-2
CDR3aa: ASSLVGTGGVYGYT

v_gene: TRBV12-2
CDR3aa: ASRLAGRRNYGYT

v_gene: TRBV3-1/TRBV3-2
CDR3aa: ASSQGPQSDTQY

v_gene: TRBV3-1/TRBV3-2
CDR3aa: ASSPSGLAGASYNEQF

v_gene: TRBV24-1
CDR3aa: ATSATDLPETQY

v_gene: TRBV28
CDR3aa: ASLALGEGSNQPQH

v_gene: TRBV6-2/TRBV6-3
CDR3aa: ASSDGQVTSYEQY

v_gene: TRBV5-6
CDR3aa: ASSTLQGEKLF

v_gene: TRBV6-2/TRBV6-3
CDR3aa: ASSTYFNRQDRAYEQY